A single sample is the source of the 7 T cell receptor beta chains below, sequenced in a study of blood T cells in healthy people across ages. A J-beta primer mix and a sample-barcoded 5' primer were used in a second PCR of roughly 7 to 12 cycles. Via MiXCR, TCRdb re-called the 5' RACE reads, giving one row per CDR3 protein. The sample includes 850,000 or so distinct CDR3 sequences, about 30% seen only once; the top ten take roughly 17%. Material: blood. The source is a woman of 80 years or more in good health.

This clonotype showed up just a few times. A much larger clonotype is one base distant, so this may be a read error. V gene TRBV20-1 combines with J gene TRBJ2-5, with D hard to call. Germline assignment: CDR1 DFQATT and CDR2 SNEGSKA (reference sequence). V shed 1 base and J shed 11 bases, with 20 bases lying between them. The CDR3 contains 14 residues. The CDR3 sequence is CSARAHHNHNEQYF. DNA for the CDR3: TGCAGTGCTAGAGCCCACCATAACCACAATGAGCAGTACTTC.

The chain employs TRBV14 and TRBJ1-1; the D is unclear. V lost 0 bases to trimming and J lost 3 bases, with 8 bases between them. In germline, CDR1 is SGHDN, CDR2 FVKESK. There are 14 residues in the CDR3. CDR3 sequence: CASSQEVWDTEAFF. The CDR3 DNA reads TGTGCCAGCAGCCAAGAAGTGTGGGACACTGAAGCTTTCTTT.

This clonotype appeared many times. The J gene is TRBJ2-3, the V gene TRBV20-1; no definite D call. V lost 3 bases, J lost 0 bases, and 13 bases lay in between. The CDR3 runs to 15 residues. CDR1 is DFQATT, CDR2 SNEGSKA, per germline (reference sequence). The CDR3 coding sequence is TGCAGTGCTAGTAGAGCACAAACTAGCACAGATACGCAGTATTTT. This sequence encodes CSASRAQTSTDTQYF.

This clonotype was seen repeatedly, ten times or more. This rearrangement joins TRBV6-5 to TRBJ2-3; D might be TRBD1 or TRBD2, each matching 5 bases. The germline V and J ends were trimmed by 0 bases and 0 bases, with 13 bases remaining between them. CDR3 length equals 17 residues. CDR1 is MNHEY, CDR2 SVGAGI, per germline. CDR3 residues: CASSYSGHGRSTDTQYF. The CDR3 DNA reads TGTGCCAGCAGTTACTCTGGACATGGGAGAAGCACAGATACGCAGTATTTT.

The chain couples TRBV6-2 or TRBV6-3 to TRBJ2-5; D is perhaps TRBD1 (5 bases). The CDR3 length is 13 residues. Between the trimmed V and J ends, which lost 2 bases and 6 bases, there was a span of 10 bases. Germline lookup yields CDR1 MNHEY and CDR2 SVGEGT. Here the CDR3 reads CASSYRGAQTQYF. As DNA, the CDR3 is TGTGCCAGCAGTTACAGGGGCGCACAGACCCAGTACTTC.

This clonotype is a singleton in its sample. The chain has TRBV15 and TRBJ2-1; the match to TRBD2 covers 11 bases. Per germline, CDR1 LNHNV and CDR2 YYDKDF (reference sequence). Trimming cost V 2 bases and J 8 bases; bases outside gene matches: 8. The CDR3 is 16 amino acids. CDR3 DNA: TGTGCCACCAGCAGACGGGGACTAGCGGTTGTGGATGAGCAGTTCTTC. This gives the protein CATSRRGLAVVDEQFF.

This clonotype was seen only a few times. The chain has TRBV18 and TRBJ1-4, with D uncertain. V lost 6 bases to trimming and J lost 2 bases, with 16 bases between them. Germline V gives CDR1 KGHSH, CDR2 LQKENI. CDR3 length equals 16 residues. The CDR3, as DNA: TGTGCCAGCTCCGAGTGGCAGACCAGGACTAATGAAAAACTGTTTTTT. Translation: CASSEWQTRTNEKLFF.